This T cell receptor beta chain appears in the sequencing data of a study of T cell changes during pregnancy in multiple sclerosis. Data came from immunoSEQ multiplex PCR; TCRdb stores just in-frame clones and leaves some out. Of about 69,000 clones in the sample, 85% to 95% were seen once. The trim removed 0 bases at V and 2 bases at J, leaving 4 bases unmatched. Per the germline V gene, CDR1 is MNHEY and CDR2 is SVGAGI. The CDR3 totals 15 residues. This clonotype was obtained from a female donor in good health, enrolled as a control in a pregnancy study. Sequences were derived from peripheral blood, sampled in the third trimester of pregnancy. The gene calls are TRBV6-5 and TRBJ2-7; 7 bases agree with TRBD2. In nucleotides, the CDR3 is TGTGCCAGCAGTTACTCGTCCGGGGGGACCTACGAGCAGTACTTC. As protein: CASSYSSGGTYEQYF.